This TCR beta chain was recorded in a study of human T cells and chemical hapten exposure. On the study more broadly: The use of 2% DPC on 2 cm by 2 cm of upper inner arm skin constituted sensitization.

TCRdb recomputed calls from the RACE reads with MiXCR, one row per CDR3 protein. The table shows approximately 97,000 distinct CDR3 sequences, with roughly 27% occurring only once. This clonotype was counted only a few times. Noted time point: patch test 3, about 24 weeks after DPC sensitization. Treatment denoted: therapeutic diphenylcyclopropenone sensitization with weekly scalp DPC. Phlebotomy was performed prior to application of every patch test. Donation of samples came from alopecia patients who were 18 to 70 years old and suitable for DPC. Unfractionated whole blood was the source of the extracted total RNA. The material sequenced was whole blood, taken in connection with sensitization to the hapten diphenylcyclopropenone (DPC). The sequence came from a man in his forties with alopecia areata. Some clones in this sample may be carry-over from other donors' samples.

This CDR3 reads CASSVGREQFF. The CDR3 DNA follows: TGTGCCAGCAGTGTCGGACGCGAGCAGTTCTTC. The rearrangement links TRBV6-6 to TRBJ2-1; D remains unclear. Trimming pared 5 bases from V and 10 bases from J, leaving 9 bases between. The germline V gene has CDR1 MNHNY and CDR2 SVGAGI (reference sequence). The length of the CDR3 is 11 residues.